These T cell receptor beta chains were read from a single sample in a study of CD8 T cells in ankylosing spondylitis. TCRdb reprocessed the 5' RACE reads via MiXCR and lists one record per CDR3 protein. This table has about 220,000 distinct CDR3 sequences, 8% to 11% appearing once. Specimen: blood, either unsorted or a sorted T cell fraction (not recorded which). The receptors here all came from a male donor with ankylosing spondylitis or in good health (not recorded which). Both conserved end residues are part of each CDR3. A D gene is named only where the DNA matches it firmly. Expanded clones get a size class; other rows say once, few or many, or leave the size out.

>NA|TRBJ2-1|TRBV5-1|many
CASSQESRQVPPYNEQFF
TGCGCCAGCAGCCAAGAGTCGCGACAGGTCCCCCCTTACAATGAGCAGTTCTTC
>NA|TRBJ1-4|TRBV15|many
CATSNGGEAREKLFF
TGTGCCACCAGCAACGGAGGAGAGGCGCGGGAAAAACTGTTTTTT
>NA|TRBJ2-3|TRBV7-3|NA
CASSSLGADTQYF
TGTGCCAGCAGCTCACTCGGGGCCGATACGCAGTATTTT
>TRBD2|TRBJ2-7|TRBV7-6|many
CASSLDLSASGGKSYEQYF
TGTGCCAGCAGCTTAGATTTGTCGGCTAGCGGGGGAAAATCCTACGAGCAGTACTTC
>TRBD2|TRBJ2-1|TRBV6-2/TRBV6-3|NA
CASSYILAGGPISYNEQFF
TGTGCCAGCAGTTACATTCTAGCGGGGGGGCCTATTTCCTACAATGAGCAGTTCTTC
>NA|TRBJ1-5|TRBV28|NA
CASSFEENQPQHF
TGTGCCAGCAGTTTCGAAGAAAATCAGCCCCAGCATTTT
>NA|TRBJ1-1|TRBV12-2|NA
CASRGTGGRIAEAFF
TGTGCAAGTCGAGGGACAGGGGGTAGGATCGCTGAAGCTTTCTTT
>TRBD2|TRBJ2-1|TRBV7-2|few
CASSRRWTSGGVNRQFF
TGTGCCAGCAGCCGGAGGTGGACTAGCGGGGGGGTCAATCGGCAGTTCTTC
>NA|TRBJ1-1|TRBV9|many
CASSYGRVSTEAFF
TGTGCCAGCAGCTACGGTCGGGTTTCCACTGAAGCTTTCTTT
>NA|TRBJ1-3|TRBV5-1|many
CASSLEGNPGNTIYF
TGCGCCAGCAGCTTGGAAGGGAATCCTGGAAACACCATATATTTT
>TRBD1|TRBJ1-6|TRBV28|many
CASRTSGQGLAPLHF
TGTGCCAGCAGAACTTCCGGACAGGGGTTAGCACCCCTCCACTTT
>NA|TRBJ2-5|TRBV20-1|few
CSARDSQGQETQYF
TGCAGTGCTAGAGATTCCCAGGGCCAAGAGACCCAGTACTTC
>NA|TRBJ2-5|TRBV12-3/TRBV12-4|many
CASSLEETQYF
TGCGCCAGCAGCTTGGAAGAGACCCAGTACTTC
>NA|TRBJ2-7|TRBV6-2/TRBV6-3|NA
CASSPWTETYEQYF
TGTGCCAGCAGTCCTTGGACAGAGACCTACGAGCAGTACTTC
>NA|TRBJ2-3|TRBV5-1|many
CASSDISTDTQYF
TGCGCCAGCAGCGATATAAGCACAGATACGCAGTATTTT
>NA|TRBJ1-6|TRBV20-1|few
CSARDLGDASSYNSPLHF
TGCAGTGCTAGAGATCTCGGCGACGCGAGCTCCTATAATTCACCCCTCCACTTT
>NA|TRBJ1-2|TRBV12-3/TRBV12-4|many
CASSNAGNYGYTF
TGTGCCAGCAGCAACGCGGGAAACTATGGCTACACCTTC
>NA|TRBJ1-2|TRBV7-2|few
CASPIRGSNLYGYTF
TGTGCCAGCCCCATTCGTGGGTCTAACCTATATGGCTACACCTTC
>NA|TRBJ2-1|TRBV5-1|NA
CASSQTQWGPGMFNEQFF
TGCGCCAGCAGCCAAACACAATGGGGGCCCGGGATGTTCAATGAGCAGTTCTTC
>NA|TRBJ2-5|TRBV20-1|many
CSARDWAQETQYF
TGCAGTGCTAGAGATTGGGCTCAAGAGACCCAGTACTTC
>NA|TRBJ2-5|TRBV5-1|many
CASSFLSSMETQYF
TGCGCCAGCAGCTTCCTCTCATCGATGGAGACCCAGTACTTC
>NA|TRBJ1-2|TRBV7-2|many
CASSLAAGSNYGYTF
TGTGCCAGCAGCTTAGCGGCAGGGTCTAACTATGGCTACACCTTC